Shown below are 10 T cell receptor beta chains from a single sample sequenced in a study of naive and memory T cell subsets. An equimolar mix of two oligonucleotides served as the beta constant-region primer for TRBC1 and TRBC2. Nested alpha and beta constant-region primers with the SP2 primer drove four PCR rounds on ligated cDNA. TCRdb reprocessed the UMI-ligation and nested PCR reads via MiXCR and lists one record per CDR3 protein. The sample holds some 16,000 distinct CDR3 sequences, 8.5% to 9.5% seen once. Sequencing was done on a sample of central memory CD8+ T cells from blood. These receptors were taken from a human donor in good health.

This clonotype has more than one count but fewer than ten. The chain links TRBV29-1 to TRBJ1-1; possibly TRBD1 for D (5 bases). Trimming cost V 5 bases and J 1 base, with 8 bases left between them. Germline V lookup: CDR1 SQVTM, CDR2 ANQGSEA. The CDR3 extends over 12 amino acids. The CDR3 is CSVPGANTEAFF. The DNA of the CDR3 is TGCAGCGTTCCCGGGGCGAACACTGAAGCTTTCTTT.

The rearrangement links TRBV7-9 to TRBJ2-3; D remains ambiguous. The V gene lost 1 base and the J gene lost 5 bases, with 10 bases spanning the gap. Germline CDR1 and CDR2: SEHNR and FQNEAQ (reference sequence). The CDR3 runs 14 residues. The CDR3, as DNA: TGTGCCAGCAGCTTAGGTCGTGGTAAAGATACGCAGTATTTT. This codes for CASSLGRGKDTQYF.

J is TRBJ1-4 and V is TRBV2; maybe TRBD1 (6 bases). The CDR3 sequence is 14 residues long. The V end was cut by 6 bases, the J end by 5 bases, with 13 bases between. Per germline, CDR1 SNHLY and CDR2 FYNNEI. The CDR3 DNA sequence: TGTGCCAGCAGAACCGGGGGCGACAATGAAAAACTGTTTTTT. Translated, it gives CASRTGGDNEKLFF.

This clonotype occurred a few times. This chain connects TRBV9 to TRBJ2-1; tentatively, D is TRBD1 or TRBD2 (5 bases each). The CDR3 is made up of 15 amino acids. Germline CDR1 and CDR2: SGDLS and YYNGEE. V lost 0 bases and J 2 bases, leaving 9 bases between the germline ends. This CDR3 is CASSVGSGPYNEQFF. The CDR3 DNA reads as TGTGCCAGCAGCGTAGGATCGGGACCCTACAATGAGCAGTTCTTC. The whole variable domain, remainder taken from reference TRBV9 and TRBJ2-1, is DSGVTQTPKHLITATGQRVTLRCSPRSGDLSVYWYQQSLDQGLQFLIQYYNGEERAKGNILERFSAQQFPDLHSELNLSSLELGDSALYFCASSVGSGPYNEQFFGPGTRLTVL.

This clonotype was found many times. This chain uses TRBV5-1 with TRBJ2-3; TRBD1 aligns across 8 bases. This CDR3 has 15 amino acids. J lost 4 bases, V lost 3 bases, and 7 bases had no gene match. From germline, CDR1 is SGHRS and CDR2 YFSETQ. The DNA for the CDR3 is TGCGCCAGCAGCTCCGGACAGGGAGATGCAGATACGCAGTATTTT. Translated: CASSSGQGDADTQYF.

The chain links TRBV27 to TRBJ2-3, with TRBD1 identical over 8 bases. Germline V gives CDR1 MNHEY, CDR2 SMNVEV (reference sequence). The length of the CDR3 is 15 residues. Germline trimming cut 6 bases from V and 3 bases from J; bases unmatched to any gene: 8. The DNA for the CDR3 is TGTGCCAGCAGCGGACAGGGTAGGAGGACAGATACGCAGTATTTT. Amino acid sequence: CASSGQGRRTDTQYF.

This clonotype occurred many times. This chain uses TRBV6-4 with TRBJ2-3, with 8 bases matching TRBD1. With 5 bases clipped from V and 2 bases from J, the junction kept 3 bases outside the gene matches. In germline, CDR1 is MRHNA, CDR2 SNTAGT. This CDR3 is 14 amino acids long. The CDR3 DNA follows: TGTGCCAGCAGTCCGGGACAGGACACAGATACGCAGTATTTT. It codes for CASSPGQDTDTQYF.

This clonotype was recorded at least ten times. The genes are TRBV9 and TRBJ1-1; D gene unclear. From germline, CDR1 is SGDLS and CDR2 YYNGEE. The CDR3 consists of 14 residues. V lost 0 bases, J lost 5 bases, and 11 bases lay in between. The CDR3 is CASSVDRARTEAFF. Here the CDR3 DNA reads TGTGCCAGCAGCGTAGATCGAGCGAGGACTGAAGCTTTCTTT.

Sample share makes this clonotype medium-sized (0.01 to 0.1%). The chain carries TRBV27 and TRBJ1-5; possibly TRBD1 for D (5 bases). The germline V gene has CDR1 MNHEY and CDR2 SMNVEV (reference sequence). This CDR3 has 13 residues. Trimming cost V 0 bases and J 9 bases, with 9 bases left between them. The CDR3 region has the DNA TGTGCCAGCAGTTTATCTTCAGGGACGCCCCAGCATTTT. Translation gives CASSLSSGTPQHF.

This clonotype was seen many times. The chain employs TRBV7-2 and TRBJ2-7, with a weak D call TRBD2 (7 bases). The V end was cut by 1 base, the J end by 2 bases, with 12 bases between. Germline V gene data show CDR1 as SGHTA and CDR2 as FQGNSA. The CDR3 extends over 15 amino acids. The CDR3 nucleotides are TGTGCCAGCAGCTTAGAGGGGGGGGGGCCCTACGAGCAGTACTTC. Protein sequence: CASSLEGGGPYEQYF.